Following are 18 T cell receptor beta chains from one sample sequenced in a study of CD8 T cells in ankylosing spondylitis. The study's findings and limits: A TCR beta motif of 8 or 9 highly homologous variants appeared characteristic of ankylosing spondylitis blood.

These receptors are not linked to any known antigen. TCRdb ran MiXCR on the 5' RACE reads and lists one entry per CDR3 protein. The sample holds more than 400,000 distinct CDR3 sequences, approximately 5.3% seen once. The sequenced sample was blood, either unsorted or a sorted T cell fraction (not recorded which). These TCRs come from a male donor with ankylosing spondylitis.

This clonotype was counted ten times or more. The rearrangement uses TRBV7-8 and TRBJ2-3; D is undetermined. The CDR3 consists of 13 residues. The V gene's germline CDR1 is SGHVS and CDR2 FQNEAQ. V was clipped by 1 base and J by 6 bases, with 8 bases between them. The CDR3 loop reads CASSLETHDTQYF. The CDR3 DNA is TGTGCCAGCAGCTTAGAGACCCATGATACGCAGTATTTT.

In this sample, this clonotype turned up many times. The V and J genes are TRBV28 and TRBJ2-3; TRBD2 aligns across 9 bases. V lost 8 bases and J lost 4; bases outside the gene matches: 19. The CDR3 covers 18 residues. Germline CDR1 MDHEN, CDR2 SYDVKM. CDR3 bases: TGTGCCAGCTCTAACGAAGATAGCGGGAGATTGGACGCAGATACGCAGTATTTT. Its translation is CASSNEDSGRLDADTQYF.

This clonotype was observed many times. The chain carries TRBV5-1 and TRBJ2-3; D may be TRBD2 (6 bases). Germline V gene lookup returns CDR1 SGHRS and CDR2 YFSETQ. The CDR3 contains 13 residues. Trimming took off 4 bases at V and 2 bases at J, with 8 bases between the two ends. The CDR3 nucleotides read TGCGCCAGCAGCGTGGACTACACAGATACGCAGTATTTT. It translates to CASSVDYTDTQYF.

The chain recombines TRBV2 with TRBJ2-3, with 7 bases matching TRBD2. CDR3 length equals 15 residues. The germline gives CDR1 SNHLY, CDR2 FYNNEI. J gave up 3 bases and V 3 bases, and 6 bases lay outside the gene matches. CDR3 sequence: CASSDRAGATDTQYF. The CDR3 DNA sequence: TGTGCCAGCAGTGATCGGGCGGGAGCGACAGATACGCAGTATTTT.

This clonotype has a count of ten or more. The chain uses TRBV12-3 or TRBV12-4 and TRBJ1-2; 8 positions agree with TRBD1. Trimming took 5 bases from V and 8 from J; bases not matched to a gene: 7. The CDR3 has 13 residues. The CDR3, as DNA: TGTGCCAGCAGTCCACAGGGGGGTACGGGCTACACCTTC. Its protein product is CASSPQGGTGYTF.

This clonotype was picked up many times. V is TRBV12-3 or TRBV12-4 and J is TRBJ1-6; D gene unclear. The CDR3 length is 14 residues. The germline V and J ends were trimmed by 2 bases and 11 bases, with 13 bases remaining between them. CDR3 sequence (DNA): TGTGCCAGCAGTTTACGGCAGCCCGTGGCACCCCTCCACTTT. This codes for CASSLRQPVAPLHF.

This clonotype was recorded many times. V usage is TRBV12-3 or TRBV12-4 and J usage is TRBJ2-5, with 13 bases aligning to TRBD2. The CDR3 runs to 15 residues. The trim removed 3 bases at V and 7 bases at J, leaving 5 bases unmatched. The DNA of the CDR3 is TGTGCCAGCAGTTTTGGGACTAGCGGGAAGGGGACCCAGTACTTC. Translated, it gives CASSFGTSGKGTQYF.

This clonotype was observed many times. V gene TRBV12-3 or TRBV12-4 combines with J gene TRBJ1-2; D ambiguous. The CDR3 covers 12 residues. Trimming took off 0 bases at V and 8 bases at J, with 7 bases between the two ends. This chain's CDR3 is CASSLAKSGYTF. The DNA of the CDR3 is TGTGCCAGCAGTTTAGCTAAGAGCGGCTACACCTTC.

The chain joins TRBV10-3 to TRBJ1-5; D might be TRBD1 (5 bases). The germline CDR1 and CDR2 sequences are ENHRY and SYGVKD. The CDR3 consists of 17 residues. V was shortened by 2 bases and J by 2 bases, with 16 bases between the two germline ends. The CDR3 region has the DNA TGTGCCATCAGTGAGCCCGCCGGGACCGCCGGCAATCAGCCCCAGCATTTT. Amino acid sequence: CAISEPAGTAGNQPQHF.

There are many counts of this clonotype. The genes are TRBV7-2 and TRBJ2-1; 8 bases agree with TRBD1. CDR1 is SGHTA, CDR2 FQGNSA, per germline. Trimming removed 5 bases from V and 4 bases from J; junction bases left unmatched: 4. This CDR3 is 14 amino acids long. CDR3 sequence: CASSPNRGYNEQFF. The CDR3 nucleotides are TGTGCCAGCAGCCCAAACAGGGGGTACAATGAGCAGTTCTTC.

This clonotype was detected many times. The chain links TRBV7-2 to TRBJ1-2; D remains unclear. CDR3 length: 15 amino acids. The V and J ends lost 0 bases and 4 bases respectively, with 12 bases between them. The germline V gene has CDR1 SGHTA and CDR2 FQGNSA. CDR3 sequence reads: CASSLAPTFLYGYTF. As DNA, the CDR3 is TGTGCCAGCAGCTTAGCTCCCACTTTTCTCTATGGCTACACCTTC.

This clonotype was recorded at least ten times. The rearrangement uses TRBV20-1 and TRBJ1-2; 9 bases agree with TRBD1. CDR1 and CDR2 (germline): DFQATT, SNEGSKA (reference sequence). J was trimmed by 5 bases and V by 3 bases; bases with no gene match: 13. This CDR3 spans 16 amino acids. CDR3 residues: CSASLLPGQGVYGYTF. DNA of the CDR3: TGCAGTGCTAGCCTACTCCCGGGACAGGGAGTTTATGGCTACACCTTC.

In this sample, this clonotype turned up many times. The chain combines TRBV27 with TRBJ2-7; 8 positions agree with TRBD2. V shed 1 base, J shed 4 bases, and the junction held 3 bases outside the gene matches. This CDR3 has 14 amino acids. Germline V gene lookup returns CDR1 MNHEY and CDR2 SMNVEV (reference sequence). CDR3 sequence: CASSLFTSGYEQYF. The DNA for the CDR3 is TGTGCCAGCAGTTTATTCACTAGCGGATACGAGCAGTACTTC.

This rearrangement joins TRBV7-2 to TRBJ1-2; D call uncertain. Per germline, CDR1 SGHTA and CDR2 FQGNSA. The V gene lost 5 bases and the J gene lost 8 bases, with 18 bases spanning the gap. The CDR3 has 14 amino acids. CDR3 region: CASSGRRTFGGYTF. The CDR3 coding sequence is TGTGCCAGCAGCGGAAGGCGGACCTTCGGGGGCTACACCTTC.

Many counts were recorded for this clonotype. The V gene is TRBV7-9, the J gene TRBJ1-1, with D possibly being TRBD1 (5 bases). Germline CDR1 and CDR2: SEHNR and FQNEAQ (reference sequence). Trimming pared 6 bases from V and 6 bases from J, leaving 5 bases between. The CDR3 is 10 residues long. CDR3 sequence (DNA): TGTGCCAGCAGAGGGGCTGAAGCTTTCTTT. This gives the protein CASRGAEAFF.

There are many counts of this clonotype. The chain couples TRBV5-1 to TRBJ2-1; TRBD2 matches 14 bases. Per the germline V gene, CDR1 is SGHRS and CDR2 is YFSETQ. The CDR3 sequence is 17 residues long. The V gene end was trimmed by 4 bases and the J gene end by 7 bases; junction bases not matched to a gene: 10. Written as DNA, the CDR3 is TGCGCCAGCAGCCCCGGGACTAGCGGGAGAGTGGTAAATGAGCAGTTCTTC. This codes for CASSPGTSGRVVNEQFF.

Only a few counts were recorded for this clonotype. V is TRBV11-2 and J is TRBJ2-6, with a possible D match to TRBD1 (6 bases). CDR1 is SGHAT and CDR2 is FQNNGV in the germline V gene. V was pared by 1 base and J by 3 bases, with 16 bases between. The CDR3 loop spans 18 amino acids. Here the CDR3 reads CASSLGGWGRSGANVLTF. CDR3 sequence (DNA): TGTGCCAGCAGCTTAGGGGGGTGGGGGCGCAGTGGGGCCAACGTCCTGACTTTC. The full variable domain, its missing parts supplied by reference TRBV11-2 and TRBJ2-6, is EAGVAQSPRYKIIEKRQSVAFWCNPISGHATLYWYQQILGQGPKLLIQFQNNGVVDDSQLPKDRFSAERLKGVDSTLKIQPAKLEDSAVYLCASSLGGWGRSGANVLTFGAGSRLTVL.

The chain joins TRBV2 to TRBJ1-6; D is unclear. The V gene's germline CDR1 is SNHLY and CDR2 FYNNEI. CDR3 length: 13 residues. V was clipped by 4 bases and J by 7 bases, with 8 bases between them. The CDR3 reads CASSVALNSPLHF. The CDR3 bases are TGTGCCAGCAGTGTTGCTTTGAATTCACCCCTCCACTTT.